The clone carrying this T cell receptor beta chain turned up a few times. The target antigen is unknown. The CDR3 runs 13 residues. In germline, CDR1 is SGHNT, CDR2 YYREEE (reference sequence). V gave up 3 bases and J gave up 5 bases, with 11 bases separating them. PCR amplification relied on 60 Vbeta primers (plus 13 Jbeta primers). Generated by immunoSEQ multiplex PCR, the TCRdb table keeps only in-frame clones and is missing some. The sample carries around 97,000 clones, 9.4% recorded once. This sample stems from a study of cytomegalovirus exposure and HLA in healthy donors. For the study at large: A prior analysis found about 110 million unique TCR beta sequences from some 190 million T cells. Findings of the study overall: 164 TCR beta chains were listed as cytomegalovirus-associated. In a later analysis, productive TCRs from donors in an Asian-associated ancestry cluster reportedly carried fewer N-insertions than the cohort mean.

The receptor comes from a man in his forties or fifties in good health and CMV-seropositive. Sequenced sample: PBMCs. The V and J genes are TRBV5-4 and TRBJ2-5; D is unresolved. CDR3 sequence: CASSSRLKETQYF. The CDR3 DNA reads TGTGCCAGCAGCTCTAGACTGAAGGAGACCCAGTACTTC.